This T cell receptor beta chain was recovered during a study of blood T cell repertoires in COVID-19. For the study at large: COVID-19 samples, acute and convalescent, were from the United States, Italy and Spain.

This CDR3 spans 14 amino acids. The germline gives CDR1 LGHNA, CDR2 YNFKEQ. J was trimmed by 5 bases and V by 4 bases; bases with no gene match: 1. Profiling relied on immunoSEQ multiplex PCR, and the TCRdb table lists in-frame clones only, not all of them. Among over 30,000 clones listed, roughly 87% were seen once. Sequencing was performed on peripheral blood. This TCR came from a woman in her sixties or seventies with active COVID-19. The chain employs TRBV4-2 and TRBJ1-5; 11 nucleotides agree with TRBD1. The CDR3 DNA reads TGTGCCAGCAGCCCGGGACAGGGGGATCAGCCCCAGCATTTT. This encodes CASSPGQGDQPQHF.